The clone carrying this T cell receptor beta chain was counted a single time. The data were taken from a study of OX40 agonist ivuxolimab in advanced cancers. The wider study: People who had prior anti-PD-1, anti-PD-L1 or anti-CTLA-4 therapy could take part, and roughly 44% had some.

Produced via immunoSEQ multiplex PCR; TCRdb's table is partial and in-frame only. The table lists 65,000 to 95,000 clones, roughly nine tenths of them singletons. V shed 2 bases and J shed 9 bases, with 16 bases lying between them. Looked up from germline, CDR1 is PRHDT and CDR2 is FYEKMQ (reference sequence). CDR3 length equals 14 residues. Source: CD4+ or CD8+ T cells sorted from blood, taken in a trial of the OX40 agonist ivuxolimab. The sequence came from an adult with an advanced solid tumor such as melanoma, head and neck, liver or kidney cancer. The chain has TRBV13 and TRBJ1-2, with TRBD1 as a possible D gene (5 bases). In DNA form, the CDR3 reads TGTGCCAGCAGCTTACGGGGGGATCTTCCTCGCTACACCTTC. Its translation is CASSLRGDLPRYTF.